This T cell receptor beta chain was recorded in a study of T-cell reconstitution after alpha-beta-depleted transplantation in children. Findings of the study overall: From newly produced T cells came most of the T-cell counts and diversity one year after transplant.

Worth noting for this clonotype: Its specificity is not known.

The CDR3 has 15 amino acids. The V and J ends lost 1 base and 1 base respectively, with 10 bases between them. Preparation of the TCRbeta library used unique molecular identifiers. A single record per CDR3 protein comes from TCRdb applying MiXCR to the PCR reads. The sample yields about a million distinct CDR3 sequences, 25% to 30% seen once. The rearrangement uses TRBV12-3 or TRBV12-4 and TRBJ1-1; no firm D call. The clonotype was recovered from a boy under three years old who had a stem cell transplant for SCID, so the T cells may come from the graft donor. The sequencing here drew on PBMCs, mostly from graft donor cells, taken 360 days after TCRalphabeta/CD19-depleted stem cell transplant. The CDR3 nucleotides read TGTGCCAGCAGTTTAGGAGGACCGGCGAACACTGAAGCTTTCTTT. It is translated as CASSLGGPANTEAFF.